This T cell receptor (beta chain) came from a study of beta chain features in type 1 diabetes. Study outcomes and limitations: At VDJ recombination sites, type 1 diabetes patients had fewer insertions and more deleted nucleotides.

Details on this clone: Its specificity is unknown.

CD45RO/CCR7/CD25/CD127/CD95/CD27 separated CD4+ naive, central memory, regulatory and stem cell-like memory cells by sorting. Purity of each sorted population was above 98%. V lost 4 bases, J lost 4 bases, and 8 bases stayed unmatched. CDR1 and CDR2 (germline): SGHTA, FQGNSA. The CDR3 loop spans 15 amino acids. All of the isolated RNA was reverse transcribed, so expressed TCRB transcripts were sequenced. Generated by immunoSEQ multiplex PCR, the TCRdb table keeps only in-frame clones and is missing some. The sample records around 400,000 clones, approximately 15% being singletons. The chain has TRBV7-2 and TRBJ2-3; TRBD2 matches at 7 bases. Sequenced sample: naive CD4+ T cells from blood. The TCR originated in a woman in her late teens or twenties in good health. Here the CDR3 reads CASSWTRSGPDTQYF. The CDR3 region has the DNA TGTGCCAGCAGCTGGACTAGGTCTGGCCCAGATACGCAGTATTTT.